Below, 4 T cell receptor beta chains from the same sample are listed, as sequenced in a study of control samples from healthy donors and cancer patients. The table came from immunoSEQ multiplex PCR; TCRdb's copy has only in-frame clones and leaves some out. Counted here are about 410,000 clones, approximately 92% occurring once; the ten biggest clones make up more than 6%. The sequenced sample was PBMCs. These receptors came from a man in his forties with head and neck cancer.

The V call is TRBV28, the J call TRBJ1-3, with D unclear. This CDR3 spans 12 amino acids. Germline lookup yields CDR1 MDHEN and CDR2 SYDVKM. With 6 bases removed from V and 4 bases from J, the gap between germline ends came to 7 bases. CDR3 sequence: CASRFRGNTIYF. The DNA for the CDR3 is TGTGCCAGCAGGTTCCGGGGAAACACCATATATTTT.

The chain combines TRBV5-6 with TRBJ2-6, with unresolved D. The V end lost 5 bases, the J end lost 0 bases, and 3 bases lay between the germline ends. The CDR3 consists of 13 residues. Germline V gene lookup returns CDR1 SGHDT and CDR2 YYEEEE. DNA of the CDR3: TGTGCCAGCAGACCCTCTGGGGCCAACGTCCTGACTTTC. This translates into CASRPSGANVLTF.

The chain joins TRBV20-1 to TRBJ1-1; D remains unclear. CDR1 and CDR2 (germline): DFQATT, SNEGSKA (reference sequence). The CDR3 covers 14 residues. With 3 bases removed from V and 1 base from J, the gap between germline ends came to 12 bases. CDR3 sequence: CSASLRLPNTEAFF. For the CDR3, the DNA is TGCAGTGCTAGTTTAAGATTACCGAACACTGAAGCTTTCTTT.

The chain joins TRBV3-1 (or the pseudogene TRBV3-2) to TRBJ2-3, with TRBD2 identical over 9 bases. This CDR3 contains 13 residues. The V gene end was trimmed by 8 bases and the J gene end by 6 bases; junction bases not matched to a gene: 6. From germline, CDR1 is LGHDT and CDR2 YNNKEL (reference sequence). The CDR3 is CASGIAGEDTQYF. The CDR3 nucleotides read TGTGCCAGCGGGATAGCGGGGGAGGATACGCAGTATTTT.